A single sample gave rise to the 25 T cell receptor beta chains below, sequenced in a study of T cell repertoires in cytomegalovirus infection. From the reads, TCRdb called clonotypes with MiXCR, one entry per CDR3 protein. The sample has approximately 150,000 distinct CDR3 sequences, 17% seen once. Sequencing was done on a sample of CD8+ T cells from PBMCs. These receptors all stem from a human donor in good health (CMV status not recorded). Some clones in this sample may be carry-over from other donors' samples.

This clonotype has just a few counts. The junction differs from germline at one of its ends, possibly a read error. The chain combines TRBV7-6 with TRBJ1-2, with D tentatively TRBD1 (5 bases). The CDR3 loop spans 11 amino acids. Germline assignment: CDR1 SGHVS and CDR2 FNYEAQ. CDR3 residues: CASSLGDLGAF. The CDR3 DNA reads as TGTGCCAGCAGCTTAGGGGACCTCGGTGCCTTC.

This clonotype has a count of ten or more. V usage is TRBV7-8 and J usage is TRBJ2-5; possibly TRBD1 or TRBD2 for D (5 bases each). The germline CDR1 and CDR2 sequences are SGHVS and FQNEAQ. This CDR3 comprises 16 residues. The germline V and J ends were trimmed by 3 bases and 3 bases, with 17 bases remaining between them. The CDR3 region is CASSLRNLGREETQYF. The CDR3 nucleotides read TGTGCCAGCAGCTTGCGAAACTTGGGACGCGAAGAGACCCAGTACTTC.

The J gene is TRBJ2-7, the V gene TRBV6-2 or TRBV6-3, with D possibly matching TRBD2 (5 bases). Germline loops: CDR1 MNHEY, CDR2 SVGEGT. This CDR3 has 18 amino acids. V lost 0 bases and J 0 bases, leaving 18 bases between the germline ends. The CDR3: CASSYSKMVQEDSYEQYF. The CDR3 DNA reads as TGTGCCAGCAGTTACTCGAAAATGGTGCAGGAGGACTCCTACGAGCAGTACTTC.

This clonotype has only a few counts. The chain uses TRBV14 and TRBJ2-2; D call uncertain. Trimming shortened V by 9 bases and J by 0 bases, and 20 bases separated the two germline ends. CDR3 length equals 17 residues. CDR1 and CDR2 from the germline V gene are SGHDN and FVKESK. The CDR3 region has the DNA TGTGCCAGGTGCCGGGTTTCTGAAACCGCGAACACCGGGGAGCTGTTTTTT. Its protein product is CARCRVSETANTGELFF.

This clonotype was seen ten or more times. The chain employs TRBV6-5 and TRBJ1-1; D unresolved. This CDR3 has 11 residues. Trimming cost V 7 bases and J 6 bases, with 9 bases left between them. Per germline, CDR1 MNHEY and CDR2 SVGAGI. CDR3 region: CASTSGAEAFF. In DNA form, the CDR3 reads TGTGCCAGCACGAGTGGGGCTGAAGCTTTCTTT.

The chain carries TRBV14 and TRBJ2-2, with D possibly TRBD2 on 6 matching bases. The CDR3 totals 18 residues. Trimming stripped 3 bases from V and 0 bases from J, with 17 bases between. CDR1 is SGHDN and CDR2 is FVKESK in the germline V gene. The DNA of the CDR3 is TGTGCCAGCAGCCACGGCCTACGGGACTGGACGAACACCGGGGAGCTGTTTTTT. Protein: CASSHGLRDWTNTGELFF.

V and J are TRBV7-8 and TRBJ2-7, with 8 positions matching TRBD2. V was clipped by 1 base and J by 3 bases; unmatched bases: 5. Germline CDR1 reads SGHVS; CDR2 reads FQNEAQ. This CDR3 spans 15 amino acids. CDR3 sequence (DNA): TGTGCCAGCAGCTTAGTATCCGGGGGGGTCTACGAGCAGTACTTC. Residues: CASSLVSGGVYEQYF. Full variable domain (remainder filled in from reference TRBV7-8 and TRBJ2-7): GAGVSQSPRYKVAKRGQDVALRCDPISGHVSLFWYQQALGQGPEFLTYFQNEAQLDKSGLPSDRFFAERPEGSVSTLKIQRTQQEDSAVYLCASSLVSGGVYEQYFGPGTRLTVT.

In this sample, this clonotype turned up once. This chain joins TRBV7-9 and TRBJ1-4; 8 bases line up with TRBD1. With 9 bases clipped from V and 6 bases from J, the junction kept 6 bases outside the gene matches. The CDR3 length is 13 residues. Per germline, CDR1 SEHNR and CDR2 FQNEAQ (reference sequence). In nucleotides, the CDR3 is TGTGCCAGTGTCGGACAGGGAGATGAAAAACTGTTTTTT. Residues: CASVGQGDEKLFF. The full variable domain, with the rest looked up from reference TRBV7-9 and TRBJ1-4, is DTGVSQNPRHKITKRGQNVTFRCDPISEHNRLYWYRQTLGQGPEFLTYFQNEAQLEKSRLLSDRFSAERPKGSFSTLEIQRTEQGDSAMYLCASVGQGDEKLFFGSGTQLSVL.

This chain connects TRBV6-2 or TRBV6-3 to TRBJ2-7; tentatively, D is TRBD2 (6 bases). Trimming stripped 4 bases from V and 4 bases from J, with 17 bases between. The CDR3 contains 15 residues. Germline CDR1 MNHEY, CDR2 SVGEGT. CDR3 nucleotides: TGTGCCAGCAGTTCTGGGGACTTCCGGGGGTACGAGCAGTACTTC. Residues: CASSSGDFRGYEQYF.

The chain uses TRBV9 and TRBJ1-1; D not certain. The ends were cut back, 2 bases at V and 4 bases at J, with 9 bases in the middle. In germline, CDR1 is SGDLS, CDR2 YYNGEE. The CDR3 runs to 13 residues. CDR3 protein: CASSVGGSTEAFF. Written as DNA, the CDR3 is TGTGCCAGCAGCGTGGGAGGGTCCACTGAAGCTTTCTTT.

The chain employs TRBV7-6 and TRBJ2-2; D perhaps matches TRBD1 (5 bases). Between the trimmed V and J ends, which lost 3 bases and 3 bases, there was a span of 14 bases. In germline, CDR1 is SGHVS, CDR2 FNYEAQ. There are 16 residues in the CDR3. CDR3 amino acids: CASSFRDPGDTGELFF. As DNA, the CDR3 is TGTGCCAGCAGCTTCAGGGATCCCGGTGACACCGGGGAGCTGTTTTTT.

This clonotype was counted between two and nine times. This chain links TRBV28 with TRBJ1-2; TRBD1 is a possible D gene (5 bases). Germline V gives CDR1 MDHEN, CDR2 SYDVKM. CDR3 length equals 16 residues. Trimming removed 5 bases at V and 5 bases at J, with 21 bases between. In DNA, the CDR3 is TGTGCCAGCAGTCCAATAAGCGGGGCCGCAAGTTATGGCTACACCTTC. Protein: CASSPISGAASYGYTF.

In this sample, this clonotype turned up many times. V and J are TRBV7-6 and TRBJ2-1; 8 positions match TRBD2. Trimming removed 2 bases from V and 6 bases from J; junction bases left unmatched: 6. The germline V gene has CDR1 SGHVS and CDR2 FNYEAQ. The CDR3 is 15 amino acids. The DNA for the CDR3 is TGTGCCAGCAGCTTACGGGAGGGAACCCCCAATGAGCAGTTCTTC. Protein: CASSLREGTPNEQFF.

This clonotype was seen a handful of times. The V call is TRBV19, the J call TRBJ1-1; TRBD1 aligns across 8 bases. CDR1 LNHDA and CDR2 SQIVND come from the germline V gene (reference sequence). This CDR3 comprises 13 residues. With V trimmed by 5 bases and J by 7 bases, 6 bases remained unmatched. The CDR3 DNA sequence: TGTGCCAGTAGTGTCGACAGGGGCCATGAAGCTTTCTTT. This codes for CASSVDRGHEAFF.

This clonotype was picked up many times. J is TRBJ2-6 and V is TRBV7-2; no reliable D call. The germline gives CDR1 SGHTA, CDR2 FQGNSA. This CDR3 has 16 residues. The V gene lost 1 base and the J gene lost 0 bases, with 7 bases spanning the gap. CDR3 sequence reads: CASSLERSSGANVLTF. The CDR3 DNA reads TGTGCCAGCAGCTTAGAGAGGAGCTCTGGGGCCAACGTCCTGACTTTC.

A few counts support this clonotype. The rearrangement uses TRBV28 and TRBJ2-3; D gene unclear. Germline loops: CDR1 MDHEN, CDR2 SYDVKM. Trimming removed 3 bases at V and 2 bases at J, with 6 bases between. The CDR3 has 13 amino acids. The CDR3 sequence is CASSFSVTDTQYF. As DNA, the CDR3 is TGTGCCAGCAGTTTCTCAGTCACAGATACGCAGTATTTT.

Regarding this clonotype: A read error may explain this, as a much larger clone is one base away. This rearrangement joins TRBV5-6 to TRBJ2-2; D is tentatively TRBD1 or TRBD2 (5 bases each). Germline CDR1 is SGHDT and CDR2 is YYEEEE. The V end was cut by 4 bases, the J end by 10 bases, with 14 bases between. The CDR3 is 13 residues long. The CDR3 DNA follows: TGTGCCAGCAGCCTAGGGACCGGCGTGGAGCTGTTTTTT. This translates into CASSLGTGVELFF.

This clonotype was counted between two and nine times. The rearrangement joins TRBV12-3 or TRBV12-4 to TRBJ1-5, with D uncertain. Trimming left V 6 bases short and J 5 bases short, with 20 bases between. The CDR3 runs to 16 residues. Here the CDR3 DNA reads TGTGCCAGCAGGCTTCACGCTGGGGATGCCCATCAGCCCCAGCATTTT. Translation: CASRLHAGDAHQPQHF.

This clonotype showed up just a few times. J is TRBJ2-3 and V is TRBV7-8; 14 bases align to TRBD2. CDR3 length equals 16 residues. V trimming: 6 bases; J trimming: 4 bases; junction bases outside the gene matches: 6. Germline V CDR1 and CDR2: SGHVS, FQNEAQ. The CDR3 region is CASRRLAGGGSDTQYF. Written as DNA, the CDR3 is TGTGCCAGCAGACGACTAGCGGGAGGGGGCTCAGATACGCAGTATTTT.

The chain employs TRBV14 and TRBJ2-1, with D maybe TRBD1 (5 bases). CDR1 SGHDN and CDR2 FVKESK come from the germline V gene. The V end was cut by 0 bases, the J end by 7 bases, with 19 bases between. The CDR3 runs to 17 residues. CDR3 loop: CASSQDRSLLAGNEQFF. CDR3 sequence (DNA): TGTGCCAGCAGCCAAGATCGGTCCCTCTTAGCAGGGAATGAGCAGTTCTTC.

The chain couples TRBV11-2 to TRBJ2-7, with 8 nucleotides matching TRBD1. J was trimmed by 7 bases and V by 4 bases; bases with no gene match: 12. Looked up from germline, CDR1 is SGHAT and CDR2 is FQNNGV. This CDR3 has 15 amino acids. The chain's CDR3 is CASSWVRTGKEEQYF. In DNA form, the CDR3 reads TGTGCCAGCAGCTGGGTTCGGACAGGGAAGGAAGAGCAGTACTTC. The full variable domain, its missing parts supplied by reference TRBV11-2 and TRBJ2-7, is EAGVAQSPRYKIIEKRQSVAFWCNPISGHATLYWYQQILGQGPKLLIQFQNNGVVDDSQLPKDRFSAERLKGVDSTLKIQPAKLEDSAVYLCASSWVRTGKEEQYFGPGTRLTVT.

The V call is TRBV2, the J call TRBJ1-1; no reliable D call. The CDR3 runs to 12 residues. V was pared by 6 bases and J by 10 bases, with 15 bases between. The germline CDR1 and CDR2 sequences are SNHLY and FYNNEI. The CDR3 here is CASSAGPLGAFF. The CDR3 DNA sequence: TGTGCCAGCAGCGCTGGGCCCCTCGGAGCTTTCTTT.

The chain recombines TRBV27 with TRBJ2-1; D might be TRBD2 (6 bases). The CDR3 extends over 16 amino acids. V dropped 0 bases and J dropped 0 bases, with 9 bases sitting between them. CDR1 is MNHEY and CDR2 is SMNVEV in the germline V gene (reference sequence). As DNA, the CDR3 is TGTGCCAGCAGTTTATCCGCCGGGAGCTCCTACAATGAGCAGTTCTTC. Amino acids: CASSLSAGSSYNEQFF.

This clonotype has more than one count but fewer than ten. This rearrangement joins TRBV29-1 to TRBJ2-7; TRBD1 matches at 7 bases. The junction had 12 bases not matched to a gene; V was cut back by 6 bases and J by 4 bases. This CDR3 comprises 14 residues. CDR1 and CDR2 (germline): SQVTM, ANQGSEA. For the CDR3, the DNA is TGCAGCGTCGCCAACAGGGGCGAACCTTACGAGCAGTACTTC. The encoded protein is CSVANRGEPYEQYF.

This clonotype was found a few times. J is TRBJ2-7 and V is TRBV6-2 or TRBV6-3; 13 nucleotides match TRBD2. This CDR3 has 18 residues. CDR1 and CDR2 from the germline V gene are MNHEY and SVGEGT. Trimming cost V 2 bases and J 4 bases; bases outside gene matches: 11. The CDR3 coding sequence is TGTGCCAGCAGTTACGGACTAGCGGGAGCCTACTTAAGATACGAGCAGTACTTC. Its protein product is CASSYGLAGAYLRYEQYF.